The 5 T cell receptor beta chains below all came from one sample that was sequenced in a study of blood T cells in healthy people across ages. Primed by a sample-barcoded 5' primer and a J-beta primer mix, a second PCR proceeded for roughly 7 to 11 cycles. Using its own MiXCR run on the 5' RACE reads, TCRdb lists one record per CDR3 protein. This table holds about 650,000 distinct CDR3 sequences, 32% found once. The specimen was blood. The source is a woman older than 75 in good health.

Many counts were recorded for this clonotype. The chain carries TRBV7-2 and TRBJ1-1; maybe TRBD1 (5 bases). V was pared by 5 bases and J by 6 bases, with 10 bases between. Germline loops: CDR1 SGHTA, CDR2 FQGNSA. The CDR3 runs 12 residues. DNA of the CDR3: TGTGCCAGCAGCCCCAGACAGCCTGAAGCTTTCTTT. Protein: CASSPRQPEAFF.

The chain recombines TRBV20-1 with TRBJ2-7; D is undetermined. TRBJ2-5 matches the DNA end more closely, so the J call is doubtful. The CDR3 is 15 residues long. CDR1 and CDR2 (germline): DFQATT, SNEGSKA (reference sequence). The chain's CDR3 is CSASKRARLEETQYF. The CDR3 nucleotides are TGCAGTGCTAGTAAAAGGGCTAGATTAGAAGAGACCCAGTACTTC.

This clonotype was recorded many times. V gene TRBV5-1 combines with J gene TRBJ1-4; 11 positions agree with TRBD1. There are 14 residues in the CDR3. The germline V gene encodes CDR1 SGHRS and CDR2 YFSETQ. With V trimmed by 4 bases and J by 7 bases, 3 bases remained unmatched. The CDR3 spells CASSKDRGREKLFF. The CDR3 DNA sequence: TGCGCCAGCAGCAAGGACAGGGGGCGTGAAAAACTGTTTTTT. The whole variable domain, remainder taken from reference TRBV5-1 and TRBJ1-4, is KAGVTQTPRYLIKTRGQQVTLSCSPISGHRSVSWYQQTPGQGLQFLFEYFSETQRNKGNFPGRFSGRQFSNSRSEMNVSTLELGDSALYLCASSKDRGREKLFFGSGTQLSVL.

The J gene is TRBJ2-1, the V gene TRBV10-2; 13 nucleotides match TRBD2. The trim removed 3 bases at V and 8 bases at J, leaving 10 bases unmatched. Germline loops: CDR1 WSHSY, CDR2 SAAADI. The CDR3 is 17 residues long. In DNA form, the CDR3 reads TGCGCCAGCAGTGACGGGACTAGCGGGAAAGTTATGGATGAGCAGTTCTTC. Residues: CASSDGTSGKVMDEQFF.

This clonotype was seen at least ten times. This chain links TRBV7-2 with TRBJ2-4; 11 bases match TRBD2. From germline, CDR1 is SGHTA and CDR2 FQGNSA. V lost 4 bases and J lost 10; bases outside the gene matches: 9. CDR3 size: 15 residues. The CDR3 nucleotides are TGTGCCAGCAGCTCATTAGCGGGGGGGATCACAATTCAGTACTTC. Its translation is CASSSLAGGITIQYF.